What follows are 13 T cell receptor beta chains derived from one specimen sequenced in a study of spatial heterogeneity in lung cancer. MiXCR, applied by TCRdb to the 5' RACE reads, yields one record per CDR3 protein. The sample lists 75,000 or so distinct CDR3 sequences, roughly 8% occurring once. Time point of the sample: sample taken at primary tumor resection. Specimen: PBMCs, collected at surgery. Every receptor here comes from a male donor with early-stage non-small cell lung cancer.

CDR3 residues: CASSSHGRGTNEKLFF. CDR3 nucleotide sequence: TGTGCCAGCAGCTCACACGGCCGGGGGACTAATGAAAAACTGTTTTTT. The chain employs TRBV9 and TRBJ1-4, with D possibly matching TRBD1 (5 bases). There are 16 residues in the CDR3. V lost 4 bases and J 2 bases, leaving 15 bases between the germline ends. Germline lookup yields CDR1 SGDLS and CDR2 YYNGEE.

J is TRBJ2-2 and V is TRBV27; D gene ambiguous. V lost 4 bases and J lost 0, with 9 bases in between. Germline V gives CDR1 MNHEY, CDR2 SMNVEV (reference sequence). There are 15 residues in the CDR3. The CDR3 coding sequence is TGTGCCAGCAGTTCGGAAGCCCCGAACACCGGGGAGCTGTTTTTT. It encodes CASSSEAPNTGELFF.

The chain links TRBV20-1 to TRBJ2-7; D gene unclear. CDR3 size: 15 residues. Germline V lookup: CDR1 DFQATT, CDR2 SNEGSKA (reference sequence). Trimming stripped 3 bases from V and 6 bases from J, with 21 bases between. For the CDR3, the DNA is TGCAGTGCTAGTGACCTTGGAGAGGTTCTGGCCGAGCAGTACTTC. Its protein is CSASDLGEVLAEQYF.

This rearrangement joins TRBV30 to TRBJ1-6, with TRBD1 identical over 9 bases. V dropped 1 base and J dropped 9; count of bases not matched to a gene: 1. The length of the CDR3 is 13 residues. Germline CDR1 GTSNPN, CDR2 SVGIG (reference sequence). The chain's CDR3 is CAWSEDRGSPLHF. CDR3 DNA sequence: TGTGCCTGGAGTGAGGACAGGGGTTCACCCCTCCACTTT. Supplemented by reference TRBV30 and TRBJ1-6, the full variable domain reads SQTIHQWPATLVQPVGSPLSLECTVEGTSNPNLYWYRQAAGRGLQLLFYSVGIGQISSEVPQNLSASRPQDRQFILSSKKLLLSDSGFYLCAWSEDRGSPLHFGNGTRLTVT.

Comments on this clonotype: At one boundary the junction diverges from the germline segment, which might be a read error. This sequence joins TRBV7-2 and TRBJ2-1, with D hard to call. This CDR3 has 14 amino acids. The germline CDR1 and CDR2 sequences are SGHTA and FQGNSA. The CDR3 protein is CVSSRNSEDNEQFF. Written as DNA, the CDR3 is TGTGTCAGCAGCCGAAACTCCGAGGATAATGAGCAGTTCTTC.

In nucleotides, the CDR3 is TGTGCCAGCAGTCCGGGGAGGTCAGGGGCTTTCTTT. Its translation: CASSPGRSGAFF. J is TRBJ1-1 and V is TRBV12-3 or TRBV12-4; tentatively, D is TRBD1 (5 bases). CDR3 length equals 12 residues. With 5 bases removed from V and 11 bases from J, the gap between germline ends came to 15 bases.

This clonotype was picked up many times. V gene TRBV28 combines with J gene TRBJ1-5; D unclear. CDR1 is MDHEN, CDR2 SYDVKM, per germline. The V and J ends lost 8 bases and 8 bases respectively, with 13 bases between them. The CDR3 runs 12 residues. The CDR3 nucleotides are TGTGCCAGCCGGAGGCGGAGGGAGCCCCAGCATTTT. The encoded protein is CASRRRREPQHF. Based on the CDR3 plus reference TRBV28 and TRBJ1-5, the full variable domain is DVKVTQSSRYLVKRTGEKVFLECVQDMDHENMFWYRQDPGLGLRLIYFSYDVKMKEKGDIPEGYSVSREKKERFSLILESASTNQTSMYLCASRRRREPQHFGDGTRLSIL.

This clonotype was counted many times. The genes are TRBV7-9 and TRBJ1-2; no clear D. CDR1 SEHNR and CDR2 FQNEAQ come from the germline V gene (reference sequence). The length of the CDR3 is 12 residues. Trimming pared 5 bases from V and 3 bases from J, leaving 7 bases between. The CDR3 nucleotides read TGTGCCAGCAGCCCGGAGGACTATGGCTACACCTTC. Translating gives CASSPEDYGYTF.

The table lists this clonotype with many counts. The chain couples TRBV5-5 to TRBJ1-1; unclear D gene. This CDR3 comprises 13 residues. The germline V gene has CDR1 SGHKS and CDR2 YYEKEE (reference sequence). Trimming removed 2 bases at V and 5 bases at J, with 10 bases between. For the CDR3, the DNA is TGTGCCAGCAGCTTATGGGGAGGAACTGAAGCTTTCTTT. Translated, it gives CASSLWGGTEAFF.

The J gene is TRBJ2-5, the V gene TRBV27; no reliable D call. The V gene's germline CDR1 is MNHEY and CDR2 SMNVEV (reference sequence). V was shortened by 3 bases and J by 0 bases, with 8 bases between the two germline ends. This CDR3 has 14 amino acids. Here the CDR3 DNA reads TGTGCCAGCAGTTTGGGCAGGAACCAAGAGACCCAGTACTTC. Protein: CASSLGRNQETQYF.

This clonotype was recorded many times. V is TRBV7-2 and J is TRBJ1-2; D is ambiguous. The CDR3 is 13 amino acids. The V gene lost 5 bases and the J gene lost 5 bases, with 12 bases spanning the gap. The germline gives CDR1 SGHTA, CDR2 FQGNSA. The CDR3 reads CASSGPVLYGYTF. In nucleotides, the CDR3 is TGTGCCAGCAGCGGACCGGTTTTGTATGGCTACACCTTC.

This clonotype was seen ten or more times. This chain links TRBV29-1 with TRBJ1-1; D unclear. The CDR3 is made up of 12 amino acids. CDR1 SQVTM and CDR2 ANQGSEA come from the germline V gene. The V end was cut by 7 bases, the J end by 3 bases, with 12 bases between. The CDR3 protein is CSAQGLYTEAFF. DNA for the CDR3: TGCAGCGCCCAAGGGTTATACACTGAAGCTTTCTTT. Complete variable domain (other parts from reference TRBV29-1 and TRBJ1-1): SAVISQKPSRDICQRGTSLTIQCQVDSQVTMMFWYRQQPGQSLTLIATANQGSEATYESGFVIDKFPISRPNLTFSTLTVSNMSPEDSSIYLCSAQGLYTEAFFGQGTRLTVV.

The table lists this clonotype with a count of one. The rearrangement joins TRBV6-4 to TRBJ2-1, with 13 bases lining up with TRBD2. The trim removed 5 bases at V and 8 bases at J, leaving 6 bases unmatched. Germline V gene sequence: CDR1 MRHNA, CDR2 SNTAGT. The CDR3 runs to 15 residues. CDR3 sequence (DNA): TGTGCCAGCAGTCTGACTAGCGGGAGGATCCATGAGCAGTTCTTC. Amino acids: CASSLTSGRIHEQFF.